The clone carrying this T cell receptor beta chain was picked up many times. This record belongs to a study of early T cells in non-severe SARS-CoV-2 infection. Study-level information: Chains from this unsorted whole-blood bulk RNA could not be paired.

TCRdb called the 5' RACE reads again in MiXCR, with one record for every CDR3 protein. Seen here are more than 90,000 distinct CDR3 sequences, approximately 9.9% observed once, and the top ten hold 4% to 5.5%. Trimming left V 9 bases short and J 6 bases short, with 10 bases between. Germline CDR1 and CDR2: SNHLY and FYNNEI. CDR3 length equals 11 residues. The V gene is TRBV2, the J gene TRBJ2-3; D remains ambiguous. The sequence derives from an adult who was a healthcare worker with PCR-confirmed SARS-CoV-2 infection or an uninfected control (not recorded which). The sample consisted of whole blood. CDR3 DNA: TGTGCCAGTACAAGTGCCGATACGCAGTATTTT. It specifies CASTSADTQYF.